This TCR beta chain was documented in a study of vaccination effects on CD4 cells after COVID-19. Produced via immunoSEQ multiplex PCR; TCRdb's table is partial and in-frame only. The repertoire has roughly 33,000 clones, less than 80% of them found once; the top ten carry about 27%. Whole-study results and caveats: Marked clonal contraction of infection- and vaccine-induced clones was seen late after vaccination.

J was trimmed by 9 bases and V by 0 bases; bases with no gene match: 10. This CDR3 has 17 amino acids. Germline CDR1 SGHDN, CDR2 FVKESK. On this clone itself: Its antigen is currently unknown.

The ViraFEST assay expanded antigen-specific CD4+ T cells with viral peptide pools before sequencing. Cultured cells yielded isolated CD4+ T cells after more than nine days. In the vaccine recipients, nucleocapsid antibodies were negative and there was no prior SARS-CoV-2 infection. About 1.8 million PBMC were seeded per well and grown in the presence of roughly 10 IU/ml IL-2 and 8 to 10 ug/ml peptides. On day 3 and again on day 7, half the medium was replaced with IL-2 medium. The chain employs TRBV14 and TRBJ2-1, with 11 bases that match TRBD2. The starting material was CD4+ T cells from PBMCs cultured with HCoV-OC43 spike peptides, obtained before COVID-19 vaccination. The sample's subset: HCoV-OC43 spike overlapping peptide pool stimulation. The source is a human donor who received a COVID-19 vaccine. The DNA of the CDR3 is TGTGCCAGCAGCCAAGAGTGGCTATGGCTAGCGGGGGGTGAGCAGTTCTTC. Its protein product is CASSQEWLWLAGGEQFF.